This T cell receptor beta chain was identified during a study of T cells in localized non-small cell lung cancer. Clones were sequenced by immunoSEQ multiplex PCR, and TCRdb holds only the in-frame ones, with some missing. The sample has around 33,000 clones; 92% are singletons. This CDR3 comprises 13 residues. Germline assignment: CDR1 SGHVS and CDR2 FQNEAQ. V gave up 4 bases and J gave up 7 bases, with 13 bases separating them. Regarding the study as a whole: Detection in adjacent lung was observed for a median around 55 of the top 100 tumor clones. Sequencing, confined to only one tumor region, leaves heterogeneity possible. Adjacent uninvolved lung tissue had the highest T cell clonality, exceeding tumor.

Note on this clone: Its cognate antigen is unknown.

Material: peripheral blood, obtained before any cancer treatment. The genes are TRBV7-8 and TRBJ1-2; D may be TRBD1 (5 bases). The source of this sequence is a female donor aged 60 or older with stage I lung adenocarcinoma. CDR3 nucleotide sequence: TGTGCCAGCAGCTCTGTGGGCAGGGCTGGCTACACCTTC. It specifies CASSSVGRAGYTF. Together with reference TRBV7-8 and TRBJ1-2, the CDR3 gives the full variable domain: GAGVSQSPRYKVAKRGQDVALRCDPISGHVSLFWYQQALGQGPEFLTYFQNEAQLDKSGLPSDRFFAERPEGSVSTLKIQRTQQEDSAVYLCASSSVGRAGYTFGSGTRLTVV.